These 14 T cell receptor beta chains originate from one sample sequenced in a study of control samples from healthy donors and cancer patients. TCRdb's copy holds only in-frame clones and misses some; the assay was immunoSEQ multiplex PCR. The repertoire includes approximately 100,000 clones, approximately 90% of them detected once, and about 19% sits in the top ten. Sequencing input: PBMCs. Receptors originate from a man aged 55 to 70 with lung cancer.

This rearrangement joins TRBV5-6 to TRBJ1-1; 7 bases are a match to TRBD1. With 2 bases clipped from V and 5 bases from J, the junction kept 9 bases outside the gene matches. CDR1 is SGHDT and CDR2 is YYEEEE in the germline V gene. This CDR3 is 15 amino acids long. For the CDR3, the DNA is TGTGCCAGCAGCTTCTTAGACAGGGAGGAAACTGAAGCTTTCTTT. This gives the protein CASSFLDREETEAFF.

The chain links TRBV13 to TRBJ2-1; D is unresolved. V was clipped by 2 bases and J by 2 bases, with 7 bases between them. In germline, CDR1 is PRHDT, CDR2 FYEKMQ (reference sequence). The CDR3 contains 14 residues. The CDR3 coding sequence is TGTGCCAGCAGCTTACCCCTTCCCTACAATGAGCAGTTCTTC. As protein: CASSLPLPYNEQFF. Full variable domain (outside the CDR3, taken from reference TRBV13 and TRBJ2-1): AAGVIQSPRHLIKEKRETATLKCYPIPRHDTVYWYQQGPGQDPQFLISFYEKMQSDKGSIPDRFSAQQFSDYHSELNMSSLELGDSALYFCASSLPLPYNEQFFGPGTRLTVL.

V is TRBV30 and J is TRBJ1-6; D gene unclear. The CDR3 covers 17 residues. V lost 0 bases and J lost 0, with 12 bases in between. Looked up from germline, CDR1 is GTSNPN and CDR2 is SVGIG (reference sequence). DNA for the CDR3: TGTGCCTGGAGTGTTGGATGGCCGAGCTCCTATAATTCACCCCTCCACTTT. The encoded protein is CAWSVGWPSSYNSPLHF.

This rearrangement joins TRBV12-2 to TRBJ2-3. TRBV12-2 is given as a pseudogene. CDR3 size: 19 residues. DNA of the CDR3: TGTGCAAGTCGCTTAGCGGCAGGATCGGGGCCAGGGGGGGCAGATACGCAGTATTTT. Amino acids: CASRLAAGSGPGGADTQYF.

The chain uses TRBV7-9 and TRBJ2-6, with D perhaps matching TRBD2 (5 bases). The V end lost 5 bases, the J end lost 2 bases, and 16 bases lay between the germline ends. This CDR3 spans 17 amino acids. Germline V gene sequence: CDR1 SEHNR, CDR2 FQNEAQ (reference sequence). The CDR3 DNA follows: TGTGCCAGCAGCAATATACAGCGGATAGCTGGGGCCAACGTCCTGACTTTC. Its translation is CASSNIQRIAGANVLTF.

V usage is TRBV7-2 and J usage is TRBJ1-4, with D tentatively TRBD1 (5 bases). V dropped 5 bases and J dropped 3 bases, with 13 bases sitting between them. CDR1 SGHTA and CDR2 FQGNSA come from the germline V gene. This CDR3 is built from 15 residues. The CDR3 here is CASSTDPRANEKLFF. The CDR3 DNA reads TGTGCCAGCAGCACCGACCCCAGGGCTAATGAAAAACTGTTTTTT.

CDR3 protein: CSTSGTGEGLDGYTF. Here the CDR3 DNA reads TGCAGCACCTCGGGGACAGGGGAGGGGTTGGATGGCTACACCTTC. The V and J genes are TRBV29-1 and TRBJ1-2, with 10 bases lining up with TRBD1. V dropped 8 bases and J dropped 6; count of bases not matched to a gene: 15. This CDR3 contains 15 residues. From germline, CDR1 is SQVTM and CDR2 ANQGSEA.

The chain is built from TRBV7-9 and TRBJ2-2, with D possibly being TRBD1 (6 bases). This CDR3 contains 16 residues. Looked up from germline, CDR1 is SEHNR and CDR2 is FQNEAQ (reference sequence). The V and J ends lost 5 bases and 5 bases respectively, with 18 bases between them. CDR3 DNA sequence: TGTGCCAGCAGCCGCCAAACAACAGGGTTAACCGGGGAGCTGTTTTTT. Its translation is CASSRQTTGLTGELFF.

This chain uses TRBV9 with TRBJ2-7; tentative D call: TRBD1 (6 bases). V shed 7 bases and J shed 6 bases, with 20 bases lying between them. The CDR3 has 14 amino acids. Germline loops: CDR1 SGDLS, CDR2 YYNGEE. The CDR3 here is CASGFGGPSSEQYF. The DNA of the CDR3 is TGTGCCAGCGGCTTTGGGGGCCCCTCGAGCGAGCAGTACTTC.

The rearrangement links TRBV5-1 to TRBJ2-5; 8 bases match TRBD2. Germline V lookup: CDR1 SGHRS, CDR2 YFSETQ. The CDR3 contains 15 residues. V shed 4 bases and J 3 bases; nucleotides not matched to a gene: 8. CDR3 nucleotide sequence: TGCGCCAGCAGCCCCACTAGCGGAGGAAAAGAGACCCAGTACTTC. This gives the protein CASSPTSGGKETQYF.

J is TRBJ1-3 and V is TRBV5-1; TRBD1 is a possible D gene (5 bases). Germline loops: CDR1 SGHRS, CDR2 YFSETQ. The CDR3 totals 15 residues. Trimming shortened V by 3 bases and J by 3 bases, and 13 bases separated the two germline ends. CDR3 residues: CASSSDTASGNTIYF. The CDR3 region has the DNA TGCGCCAGCAGCTCGGACACCGCAAGTGGAAACACCATATATTTT.

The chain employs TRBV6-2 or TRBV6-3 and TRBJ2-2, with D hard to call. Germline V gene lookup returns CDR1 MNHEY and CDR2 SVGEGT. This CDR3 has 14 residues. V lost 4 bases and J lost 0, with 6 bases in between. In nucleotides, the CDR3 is TGTGCCAGCAGTTCGTACTCGAACACCGGGGAGCTGTTTTTT. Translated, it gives CASSSYSNTGELFF.

As DNA, the CDR3 is TGTGCCAGCAGCCCCAGGGACAGGCAGAATCAGCCCCAGCATTTT. It codes for CASSPRDRQNQPQHF. This chain connects TRBV7-8 to TRBJ1-5; 8 nucleotides align to TRBD1. CDR1 is SGHVS, CDR2 FQNEAQ, per germline. Germline trimming cut 5 bases from V and 4 bases from J; bases unmatched to any gene: 7. The CDR3 runs to 15 residues.

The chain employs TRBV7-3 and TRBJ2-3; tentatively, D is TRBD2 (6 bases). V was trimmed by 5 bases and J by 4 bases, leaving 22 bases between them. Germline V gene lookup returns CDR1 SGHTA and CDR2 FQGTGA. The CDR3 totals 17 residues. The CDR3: CASSPFGHPWEADTQYF. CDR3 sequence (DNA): TGTGCCAGCAGCCCTTTCGGACACCCCTGGGAGGCAGATACGCAGTATTTT. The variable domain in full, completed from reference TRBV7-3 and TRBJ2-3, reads GAGVSQTPSNKVTEKGKYVELRCDPISGHTALYWYRQSLGQGPEFLIYFQGTGAADDSGLPNDRFFAVRPEGSVSTLKIQRTERGDSAVYLCASSPFGHPWEADTQYFGPGTRLTVL.